This entry is about one TCR beta chain. The data belong to a study of T cell responses to AZD1222 COVID-19 vaccine. V was clipped by 2 bases and J by 0 bases, with 15 bases between them. Germline-derived CDR1 and CDR2 are SGDLS and YYNGEE. This CDR3 contains 16 residues. Using immunoSEQ multiplex PCR, the repertoire was profiled, and TCRdb retains in-frame clones only, with some absent. The table has over 150,000 clones, over 75% seen once. This receptor was identified in an adult who received the AZD1222 COVID-19 vaccine. This sequence joins TRBV9 and TRBJ2-7, with a tentative D call TRBD2 (5 bases). The sequencing used peripheral blood, collected 28 days after the second AZD1222 dose. The CDR3 DNA follows: TGTGCCAGCAGCGTCCGTTCGGGGTCAAGCTCCTACGAGCAGTACTTC. It specifies CASSVRSGSSSYEQYF.